The present TCR beta chain was sequenced within a study of T cells after yellow fever vaccination. Study-wide points: Reappearance after the booster was observed for most primary-vaccination clones (about 96% CD4, just over 85% CD8).

TCRdb itself ran the 5' RACE reads through MiXCR, one entry per CDR3 protein. This table has some 420,000 distinct CDR3 sequences, about 19% appearing once. CDR1 and CDR2 from the germline V gene are DFQATT and SNEGSKA (reference sequence). The CDR3 is 12 residues long. V lost 5 bases to trimming and J lost 4 bases, with 11 bases between them. As to this clonotype: Its target is not known.

V and J are TRBV20-1 and TRBJ2-5, with D unclear. The sequence was collected from a man between 18 and 29 years old who received the YFV17D yellow fever vaccine. Sequencing was performed on PBMCs, taken before the yellow fever booster vaccination. As DNA, the CDR3 is TGCAGTGCTGACACCCCCAGAGAGACCCAGTACTTC. It translates to CSADTPRETQYF.